These 18 T cell receptor beta chains share one sample of origin, sequenced in a study of blood T cells in healthy people across ages. Through a sample-barcoded 5' primer and a J-beta primer mix, a second PCR was run for about 6 to 11 cycles. MiXCR, applied by TCRdb to the 5' RACE reads, yields one record per CDR3 protein. The profile shows about 640,000 distinct CDR3 sequences, approximately 30% of them singletons. The specimen sequenced was blood. All receptors derive from a woman over 75 in good health.

This clonotype was observed a few times. V and J are TRBV6-1 and TRBJ1-4, with 7 bases identical to TRBD1. This CDR3 has 16 amino acids. V dropped 4 bases and J dropped 8; count of bases not matched to a gene: 13. Germline V gives CDR1 MNHNS, CDR2 SASEGT. CDR3: CASSGVSTGAGEKLFF. CDR3 DNA: TGTGCCAGCAGTGGGGTATCCACAGGGGCAGGGGAAAAACTGTTTTTT.

In this sample, this clonotype turned up many times. The chain recombines TRBV29-1 with TRBJ2-3, with a weak D call TRBD1 (5 bases). The V end lost 5 bases, the J end lost 2 bases, and 8 bases lay between the germline ends. Per the germline V gene, CDR1 is SQVTM and CDR2 is ANQGSEA. This CDR3 contains 12 residues. As DNA, the CDR3 is TGCAGCGTTCGACAGCTCACAGATACGCAGTATTTT. Its protein product is CSVRQLTDTQYF.

This clonotype has a handful of counts. A much larger clone is a single base away; this may be a read error. The J gene is TRBJ2-3, the V gene TRBV9; TRBD1 matches 8 bases. The germline CDR1 and CDR2 sequences are SGDLS and YYNGEE. J was trimmed by 3 bases and V by 4 bases; bases with no gene match: 10. This CDR3 has 16 amino acids. CDR3 bases: TGTGCCAGCAGCCCAGGGGGCAGGGCGGCGACAGATACGCAGTATTTT. It is translated as CASSPGGRAATDTQYF. Filled out from reference TRBV9 and TRBJ2-3, the complete variable domain reads DSGVTQTPKHLITATGQRVTLRCSPRSGDLSVYWYQQSLDQGLQFLIQYYNGEERAKGNILERFSAQQFPDLHSELNLSSLELGDSALYFCASSPGGRAATDTQYFGPGTRLTVL.

V and J are TRBV2 and TRBJ2-4; D possibly corresponds to TRBD1 (5 bases). Looked up from germline, CDR1 is SNHLY and CDR2 is FYNNEI. This CDR3 comprises 13 residues. Trimming took 7 bases from V and 15 from J, leaving 22 bases between them. As DNA, the CDR3 is TGTGCCAGCACTCGGACATTCGCCTACGAGCGGTACTTC. Its translation: CASTRTFAYERYF.

This clonotype was detected ten times or more. This rearrangement joins TRBV20-1 to TRBJ1-6, with TRBD1 as a possible D gene (6 bases). The CDR3 length is 14 residues. The germline V gene has CDR1 DFQATT and CDR2 SNEGSKA (reference sequence). Trimming left V 5 bases short and J 6 bases short, with 14 bases between. CDR3 residues: CSAVAGGVNSPLHF. The CDR3 bases are TGCAGTGCTGTGGCGGGGGGCGTTAATTCACCCCTCCACTTT.

The chain joins TRBV28 to TRBJ1-1; TRBD1 aligns across 8 bases. Germline assignment: CDR1 MDHEN and CDR2 SYDVKM. The CDR3 loop spans 17 amino acids. V gave up 6 bases and J gave up 6 bases; unmatched junction bases: 18. CDR3 DNA sequence: TGTGCCAGCAGAGGAACCGTCCCGAGACAGGGGCGTCCTGAAGCTTTCTTT. Encoded protein: CASRGTVPRQGRPEAFF.

This clonotype was counted only a few times. The V gene is TRBV18, the J gene TRBJ1-2, with 7 bases identical to TRBD1. Looked up from germline, CDR1 is KGHSH and CDR2 is LQKENI. V lost 5 bases to trimming and J lost 2 bases; unmatched junction nucleotides: 8. This CDR3 is built from 15 residues. The CDR3, as DNA: TGTGCCAGCTCAGAAAAGACAGGGCCCAACTATGGCTACACCTTC. Protein sequence: CASSEKTGPNYGYTF.

This chain joins TRBV15 and TRBJ2-3, with 9 positions matching TRBD2. V dropped 3 bases and J dropped 2; count of bases not matched to a gene: 12. Per the germline V gene, CDR1 is LNHNV and CDR2 is YYDKDF (reference sequence). This CDR3 spans 18 amino acids. The CDR3 DNA reads as TGTGCCACCAGCAGGGCATTAGCGGGAGTTGCCCCCACAGATACGCAGTATTTT. It codes for CATSRALAGVAPTDTQYF.

The sample holds many counts of this clonotype. The CDR3 sequence is CASSDRQGISGYTF. CDR3 in DNA: TGTGCCAGCAGTGACAGGCAGGGAATAAGTGGCTACACCTTC. The chain is built from TRBV2 and TRBJ1-2, with TRBD1 as a possible D gene (5 bases). Trimming cost V 3 bases and J 7 bases, with 15 bases left between them. This CDR3 has 14 amino acids. The germline V gene encodes CDR1 SNHLY and CDR2 FYNNEI.

Of note for this clonotype: The junction and the germline gene differ at one end; a read error may be behind it. The chain recombines TRBV12-3 or TRBV12-4 with TRBJ2-3; 7 bases are a match to TRBD1. The CDR3 runs to 12 residues. CDR3 protein: CASGDREDTEYF. The CDR3 bases are TGTGCCAGCGGAGACAGGGAAGATACGGAGTATTTT.

The CDR3 loop reads CASSLDAGGPQETQYF. CDR3 coding DNA: TGCGCCAGCAGCTTGGATGCGGGGGGGCCGCAAGAGACCCAGTACTTC. The chain employs TRBV5-1 and TRBJ2-5; TRBD2 matches 9 bases. This CDR3 is 16 amino acids long. The germline gives CDR1 SGHRS, CDR2 YFSETQ. Trimming removed 0 bases from V and 2 bases from J; junction bases left unmatched: 5.

This clonotype was observed a handful of times. This chain joins TRBV7-2 and TRBJ2-1; D uncertain. The CDR3 sequence is 12 residues long. V was cut by 4 bases and J by 15 bases, with 16 bases left in between. Germline V CDR1 and CDR2: SGHTA, FQGNSA. The CDR3 DNA follows: TGTGCCAGCAGCTCCCAAGGCAGGAGTGGGTTCTTC. Translated, it gives CASSSQGRSGFF. Based on the CDR3 plus reference TRBV7-2 and TRBJ2-1, the full variable domain is GAGVSQSPSNKVTEKGKDVELRCDPISGHTALYWYRQSLGQGLEFLIYFQGNSAPDKSGLPSDRFSAERTGGSVSTLTIQRTQQEDSAVYLCASSSQGRSGFFGPGTRLTVL.

A note on this clonotype: Being one base from a much bigger clone, this may be a read error. The chain couples TRBV28 to TRBJ2-5; D is perhaps TRBD2 (5 bases). Germline V gives CDR1 MDHEN, CDR2 SYDVKM. This CDR3 is 14 amino acids long. The DNA for the CDR3 is TGTGCCGGCAGTCCCGGGGATCTACAAGAGACCCAGTACTTC. It is translated as CAGSPGDLQETQYF.

Regarding this clonotype: A junction boundary mismatches the germline segment, possibly from a read error. The chain employs TRBV7-2 and TRBJ1-1; 7 nucleotides align to TRBD1. The CDR3 sequence is 16 residues long. From germline, CDR1 is SGHTA and CDR2 FQGNSA. DNA for the CDR3: TGTGCCAGCAGGCCAGGGAGGGGGCGGTCGGACACTGAGGCTTTCTTT. It encodes CASRPGRGRSDTEAFF. Combining the CDR3 with reference TRBV7-2 and TRBJ1-1 gives the whole variable domain GAGVSQSPSNKVTEKGKDVELRCDPISGHTALYWYRQSLGQGLEFLIYFQGNSAPDKSGLPSDRFSAERTGGSVSTLTIQRTQQEDSAVYLCASRPGRGRSDTEAFFGQGTRLTVV.

The chain is built from TRBV20-1 and TRBJ2-1; TRBD2 aligns across 14 bases. The better agreement between TRBJ2-7 and the DNA end casts doubt on the J call. CDR1 is DFQATT and CDR2 is SNEGSKA in the germline V gene (reference sequence). The CDR3 length is 16 residues. CDR3 bases: TGCAGTGCTGGGCGGACTAGCGGGGGGAACTACAATGAGCAGTACTTC. Translating it yields CSAGRTSGGNYNEQYF.

The J gene is TRBJ1-3, the V gene TRBV20-1; 7 nucleotides align to TRBD1. Unmatched junction bases numbered 17, after V lost 2 bases and J lost 4 bases. The length of the CDR3 is 18 residues. Germline V gene data show CDR1 as DFQATT and CDR2 as SNEGSKA (reference sequence). The CDR3 is CSARPLGTEKMEGNTIYF. The CDR3 DNA reads as TGCAGTGCTAGACCACTTGGGACAGAGAAGATGGAGGGAAACACCATATATTTT.

This clonotype came up many times. V is TRBV7-2 and J is TRBJ2-7; D remains ambiguous. The CDR3 has 16 residues. V lost 7 bases, J lost 1 base, and 20 bases lay in between. The germline CDR1 and CDR2 sequences are SGHTA and FQGNSA. The CDR3 region has the DNA TGTGCCAGCACCGACGGTAGGGTATTGTTATCCTACGAGCAGTACTTC. Amino acids: CASTDGRVLLSYEQYF.

Ten or more counts support this clonotype. The rearrangement joins TRBV7-9 to TRBJ1-5; TRBD1 aligns across 7 bases. The length of the CDR3 is 12 residues. Germline V gene lookup returns CDR1 SEHNR and CDR2 FQNEAQ (reference sequence). With 4 bases clipped from V and 13 bases from J, the junction kept 7 bases outside the gene matches. The DNA of the CDR3 is TGTGCCAGCAGCTCTCAAACAGGGGCACAGCATTTT. Translation gives CASSSQTGAQHF.